The clone carrying this T cell receptor beta chain has only one observation. The antigen is undetermined. Trimming at V came to 4 bases and at J to 7 bases, leaving 8 bases not matched to a gene. The CDR3 is made up of 16 amino acids. Germline V lookup: CDR1 MNHNS, CDR2 SASEGT. The protocol was immunoSEQ multiplex PCR, while the TCRdb copy is restricted to in-frame clones and leaves out a portion. The sample holds some 60,000 clones, about four fifths seen once. The sample belongs to a study of T cells in tumors after PD-1 blockade. Background on the study: A subset received ongoing vismodegib 150 mg daily alongside anti-PD-1 therapy. Mean per blood sample: some 120,000 templates (about 24,000-270,000), about 40,000 unique clonotypes. Study-level results: Blood contained about 38% of the tumor's TCR clonotypes.

Tumor or blood genomic DNA was sequenced, with inputs of about 600 ng to 6,004 ng. The TCR sequence derives from a human donor with basal cell carcinoma. Sequences were derived from PBMCs, sampled before anti-PD-1 treatment. The chain uses TRBV6-1 and TRBJ1-6; TRBD1 agrees at 9 bases. The DNA for the CDR3 is TGTGCCAGCAGTGCCCAATCACAGGGGGCGAATTCACCCCTCCACTTT. It codes for CASSAQSQGANSPLHF.